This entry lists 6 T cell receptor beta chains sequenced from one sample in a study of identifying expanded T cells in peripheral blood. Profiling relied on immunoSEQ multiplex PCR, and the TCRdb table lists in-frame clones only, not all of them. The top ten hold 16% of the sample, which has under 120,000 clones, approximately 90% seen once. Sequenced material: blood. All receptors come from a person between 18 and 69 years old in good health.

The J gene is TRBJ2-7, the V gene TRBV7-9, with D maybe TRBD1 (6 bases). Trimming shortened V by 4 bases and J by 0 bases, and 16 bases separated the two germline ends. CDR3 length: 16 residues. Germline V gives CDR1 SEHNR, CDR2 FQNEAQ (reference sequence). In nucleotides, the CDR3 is TGTGCCAGCAGCTCTGTGCCGGGACACTACTCCTACGAGCAGTACTTC. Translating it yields CASSSVPGHYSYEQYF.

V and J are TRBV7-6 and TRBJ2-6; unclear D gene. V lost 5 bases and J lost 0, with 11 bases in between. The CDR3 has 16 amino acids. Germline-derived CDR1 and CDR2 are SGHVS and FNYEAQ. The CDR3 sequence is CASSPRRSSGANVLTF. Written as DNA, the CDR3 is TGTGCCAGCAGCCCCCGACGAAGCTCTGGGGCCAACGTCCTGACTTTC.

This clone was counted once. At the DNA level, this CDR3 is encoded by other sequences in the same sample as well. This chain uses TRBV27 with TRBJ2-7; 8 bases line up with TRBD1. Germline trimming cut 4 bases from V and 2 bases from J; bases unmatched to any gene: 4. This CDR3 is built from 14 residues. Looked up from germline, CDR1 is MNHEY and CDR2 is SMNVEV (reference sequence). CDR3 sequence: CASSSGTGPYEQYF. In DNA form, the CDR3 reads TGTGCCAGCAGTTCCGGGACAGGCCCCTACGAGCAGTACTTC.

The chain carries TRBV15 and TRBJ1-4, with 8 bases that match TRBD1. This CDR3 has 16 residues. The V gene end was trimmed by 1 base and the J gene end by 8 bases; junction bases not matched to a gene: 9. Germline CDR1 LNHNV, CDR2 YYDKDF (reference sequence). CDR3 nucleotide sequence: TGTGCCACCAGCAGAGGGGGACAGGACTTTGACGAAAAACTGTTTTTT. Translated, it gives CATSRGGQDFDEKLFF.

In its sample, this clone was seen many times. CDR3 sequence (DNA): TGCGCCAGCAGCATCACCGGGACTTTACAAGAGACCCAGTACTTC. Protein product: CASSITGTLQETQYF. This chain links TRBV5-1 with TRBJ2-5; TRBD2 is a possible D gene (6 bases). The CDR3 has 15 residues. Germline V gene sequence: CDR1 SGHRS, CDR2 YFSETQ. Deletions cut 4 bases from V and 2 bases from J, with 15 bases between.

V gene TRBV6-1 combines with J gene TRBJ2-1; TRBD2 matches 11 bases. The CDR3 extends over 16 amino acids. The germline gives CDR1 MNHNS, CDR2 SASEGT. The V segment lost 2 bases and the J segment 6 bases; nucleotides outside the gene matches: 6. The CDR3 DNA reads TGTGCCAGCAGTGAAAGACTAGCGGGATATACCAATGAGCAGTTCTTC. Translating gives CASSERLAGYTNEQFF.